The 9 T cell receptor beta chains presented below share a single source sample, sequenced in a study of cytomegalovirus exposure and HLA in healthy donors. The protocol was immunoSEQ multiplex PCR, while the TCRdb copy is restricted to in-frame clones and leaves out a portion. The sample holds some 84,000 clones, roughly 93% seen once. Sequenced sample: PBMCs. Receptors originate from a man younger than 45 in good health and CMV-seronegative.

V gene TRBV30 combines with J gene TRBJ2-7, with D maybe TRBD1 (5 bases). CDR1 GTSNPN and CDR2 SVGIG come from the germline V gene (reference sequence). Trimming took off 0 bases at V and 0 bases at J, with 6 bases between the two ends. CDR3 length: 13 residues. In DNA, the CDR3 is TGTGCCTGGAGTGTAAGGGGCTCCTACGAGCAGTACTTC. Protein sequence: CAWSVRGSYEQYF.

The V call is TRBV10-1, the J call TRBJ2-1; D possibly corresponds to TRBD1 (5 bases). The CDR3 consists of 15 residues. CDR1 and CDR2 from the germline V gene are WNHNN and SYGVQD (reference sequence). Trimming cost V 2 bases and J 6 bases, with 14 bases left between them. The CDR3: CASSEKIRGSNEQFF. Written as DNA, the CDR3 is TGCGCCAGCAGTGAGAAAATTAGGGGTAGCAATGAGCAGTTCTTC.

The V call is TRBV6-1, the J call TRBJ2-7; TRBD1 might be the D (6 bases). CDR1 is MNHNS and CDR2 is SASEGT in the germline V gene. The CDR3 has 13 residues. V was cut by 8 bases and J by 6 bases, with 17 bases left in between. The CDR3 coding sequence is TGTGCCAGCGGCCGGACAGCTGGCTCCGAGCAGTACTTC. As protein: CASGRTAGSEQYF.

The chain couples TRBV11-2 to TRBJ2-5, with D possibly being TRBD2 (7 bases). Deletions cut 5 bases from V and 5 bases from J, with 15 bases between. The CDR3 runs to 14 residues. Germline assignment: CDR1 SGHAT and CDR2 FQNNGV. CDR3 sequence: CASSPLGGLETQYF. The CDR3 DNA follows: TGTGCCAGCAGCCCCCTGGGGGGGCTGGAGACCCAGTACTTC.

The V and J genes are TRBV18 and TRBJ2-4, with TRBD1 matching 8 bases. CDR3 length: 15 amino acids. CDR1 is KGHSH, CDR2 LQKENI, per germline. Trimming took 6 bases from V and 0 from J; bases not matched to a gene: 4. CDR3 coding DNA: TGTGCCAGCTCCCCGGACAGGGCAGCCAAAAACATTCAGTACTTC. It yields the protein CASSPDRAAKNIQYF.

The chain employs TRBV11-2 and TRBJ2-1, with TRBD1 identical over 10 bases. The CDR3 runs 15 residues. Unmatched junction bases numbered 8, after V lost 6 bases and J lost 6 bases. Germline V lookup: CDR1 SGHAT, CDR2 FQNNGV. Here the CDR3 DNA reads TGTGCCAGCAGTAGGCCGGGACAGGGGACCAATGAGCAGTTCTTC. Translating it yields CASSRPGQGTNEQFF. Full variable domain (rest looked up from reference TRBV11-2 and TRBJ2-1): EAGVAQSPRYKIIEKRQSVAFWCNPISGHATLYWYQQILGQGPKLLIQFQNNGVVDDSQLPKDRFSAERLKGVDSTLKIQPAKLEDSAVYLCASSRPGQGTNEQFFGPGTRLTVL.

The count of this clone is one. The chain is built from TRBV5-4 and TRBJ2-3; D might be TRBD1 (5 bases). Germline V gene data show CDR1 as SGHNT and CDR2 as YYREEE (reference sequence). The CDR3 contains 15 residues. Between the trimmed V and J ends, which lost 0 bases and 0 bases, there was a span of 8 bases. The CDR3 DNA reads TGTGCCAGCAGCTTGGCGGCAGGGAGCACAGATACGCAGTATTTT. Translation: CASSLAAGSTDTQYF.

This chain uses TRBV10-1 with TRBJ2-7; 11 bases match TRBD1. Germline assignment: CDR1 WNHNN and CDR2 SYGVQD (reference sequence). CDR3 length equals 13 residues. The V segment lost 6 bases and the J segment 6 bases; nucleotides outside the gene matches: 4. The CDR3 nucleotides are TGCGCCAGCAGGGGACAGGGGGTTAGCGAGCAGTACTTC. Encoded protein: CASRGQGVSEQYF.

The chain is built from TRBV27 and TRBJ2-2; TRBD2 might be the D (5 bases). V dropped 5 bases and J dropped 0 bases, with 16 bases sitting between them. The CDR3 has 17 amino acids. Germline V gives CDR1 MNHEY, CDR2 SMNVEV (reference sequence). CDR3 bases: TGTGCCAGCAGTCTCCGGGGTCGGTTCGCGAACACCGGGGAGCTGTTTTTT. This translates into CASSLRGRFANTGELFF.